Each of the 5 T cell receptor beta chains below was sequenced from the same sample in a study of cytomegalovirus exposure and HLA in healthy donors (dated by TCRdb to between 2016 and 2019). The protocol used for the library was the immunoSEQ multiplex PCR assay. The multiplex PCR relied on a mix of 60 forward primers for TCR Vbeta segments and 13 reverse primers for TCR Jbeta segments. Not all clones reach the TCRdb copy of this immuneACCESS table, which keeps in-frame sequences only. Checked studies attribute under half of the gap to unresolved V genes and leave the rest unexplained. Counted in this sample were 210,000 or so clones; around 89% of them appeared once. The leading ten clones occupy more than 0.8% of the sample. Sequencing was done on a sample of PBMCs. These receptors originate from a woman between 18 and 29 years old in good health and CMV-seronegative.

This chain uses TRBV11-3 with TRBJ2-5; D gene unclear. With 1 base removed from V and 2 bases from J, the gap between germline ends came to 5 bases. The CDR3 spans 13 residues. Germline CDR1 is SGHNT and CDR2 is YENEEA. CDR3 nucleotides: TGTGCCAGCAGCTTAGTCAGACAAGAGACCCAGTACTTC. Its translation: CASSLVRQETQYF.

The rearrangement uses TRBV5-1 and TRBJ2-1; D is possibly TRBD2 (6 bases). V lost 2 bases and J lost 6, with 15 bases in between. The CDR3 has 15 amino acids. Germline CDR1 and CDR2: SGHRS and YFSETQ. The CDR3 protein is CASSLFGGAGNEQFF. DNA for the CDR3: TGCGCCAGCAGCTTATTTGGAGGGGCTGGCAATGAGCAGTTCTTC.

The chain couples TRBV5-4 to TRBJ2-1, with D unclear. The CDR3 covers 13 residues. The V gene's germline CDR1 is SGHNT and CDR2 YYREEE (reference sequence). Trimming took 0 bases from V and 6 from J, leaving 7 bases between them. This CDR3 reads CASSLDPINEQFF. As DNA, the CDR3 is TGTGCCAGCAGCTTGGATCCAATCAATGAGCAGTTCTTC. Full variable domain (missing parts from reference TRBV5-4 and TRBJ2-1): ETGVTQSPTHLIKTRGQQVTLRCSSQSGHNTVSWYQQALGQGPQFIFQYYREEENGRGNFPPRFSGLQFPNYSSELNVNALELDDSALYLCASSLDPINEQFFGPGTRLTVL.

The rearrangement uses TRBV7-2 and TRBJ2-7, with no clear D. V lost 1 base to trimming and J lost 6 bases, with 10 bases between them. CDR1 and CDR2 (germline): SGHTA, FQGNSA. CDR3 size: 13 residues. The CDR3 coding sequence is TGTGCCAGCAGCTTAGATTTTTCGGGCGAGCAGTACTTC. Translation: CASSLDFSGEQYF.

The V call is TRBV6-4, the J call TRBJ2-3; 9 positions match TRBD1. The CDR3 sequence is 15 residues long. The germline V gene has CDR1 MRHNA and CDR2 SNTAGT. V was clipped by 9 bases and J by 6 bases; unmatched bases: 13. The CDR3 region has the DNA TGTGCCAGTAGCCGGGACAGGGTTTCCTTGGATACGCAGTATTTT. Translated, it gives CASSRDRVSLDTQYF.